Each of the 10 T cell receptor beta chains below was sequenced from the same sample in a study of response to subunit inactivated influenza vaccine. TCRdb reprocessed the RT-PCR reads via MiXCR and lists one record per CDR3 protein. The sample has hundreds of thousands of distinct CDR3 sequences; roughly 23% are singletons. The sequencing here drew on CD4+ T cells sorted from PBMCs, taken roughly 5 days after vaccination. The receptors come from a man between 50 and 59 years old who received an inactivated influenza vaccine.

V and J are TRBV6-2 or TRBV6-3 and TRBJ1-1; D possibly corresponds to TRBD1 (5 bases). Germline CDR1 and CDR2: MNHEY and SVGEGT. The CDR3 has 13 amino acids. Trimming pared 9 bases from V and 5 bases from J, leaving 16 bases between. The CDR3 region is CASEGVLWTEAFF. In DNA, the CDR3 is TGTGCCAGTGAAGGGGTTTTGTGGACTGAAGCTTTCTTT.

This clonotype was observed a handful of times. The CDR3 protein is CASSQRRPKNEQFF. CDR3 nucleotide sequence: TGTGCCAGCAGCCAGAGACGGCCTAAGAATGAGCAGTTCTTC. The chain has TRBV3-1 and TRBJ2-1; D gene uncertain. V gave up 3 bases and J gave up 7 bases, with 13 bases separating them. This CDR3 comprises 14 residues. The germline V gene encodes CDR1 LGHDT and CDR2 YNNKEL (reference sequence).

The chain uses TRBV20-1 and TRBJ2-5; possible D gene TRBD2, 5 bases. The V gene lost 3 bases and the J gene lost 0 bases, with 11 bases spanning the gap. From germline, CDR1 is DFQATT and CDR2 SNEGSKA (reference sequence). The CDR3 runs 14 residues. The CDR3 nucleotides read TGCAGTGCTAGGCTAGCAGAAAACCAAGAGACCCAGTACTTC. Its protein product is CSARLAENQETQYF.

This chain joins TRBV11-3 and TRBJ2-2; D uncertain. CDR1 is SGHNT, CDR2 YENEEA, per germline. V was clipped by 0 bases and J by 1 base, with 3 bases between them. The CDR3 consists of 14 residues. The CDR3 is CASSLEVNTGELFF. DNA for the CDR3: TGTGCCAGCAGCTTAGAAGTGAACACCGGGGAGCTGTTTTTT.

The rearrangement joins TRBV6-1 to TRBJ2-5, with D perhaps being TRBD1 or TRBD2 (5 bases each). From germline, CDR1 is MNHNS and CDR2 SASEGT. This CDR3 is built from 16 residues. Trimming removed 6 bases from V and 5 bases from J, with 22 bases in between. The chain's CDR3 is CASSPGWGNGVETQYF. The CDR3 DNA follows: TGTGCCAGCAGCCCCGGTTGGGGGAATGGTGTGGAGACCCAGTACTTC.

In its sample, this clonotype was seen once. This chain's CDR3 is CASSPRRGARDGANVLTF. DNA for the CDR3: TGTGCCAGCAGCCCCCGGAGGGGAGCAAGAGATGGGGCCAACGTCCTGACTTTC. The chain joins TRBV28 to TRBJ2-6, with D maybe TRBD2 (6 bases). Germline V gene sequence: CDR1 MDHEN, CDR2 SYDVKM. This CDR3 contains 18 residues. Trimming removed 6 bases at V and 3 bases at J, with 21 bases between.

The chain carries TRBV27 and TRBJ2-1, with TRBD2 matching over 7 bases. The germline gives CDR1 MNHEY, CDR2 SMNVEV (reference sequence). Trimming at V came to 3 bases and at J to 0 bases, leaving 5 bases not matched to a gene. The CDR3 has 16 residues. The CDR3 DNA reads as TGTGCCAGCAGTTTGGGGCGGGAGAGCTCCTACAATGAGCAGTTCTTC. Its protein product is CASSLGRESSYNEQFF.

The chain combines TRBV9 with TRBJ2-5; D ambiguous. The CDR3 length is 15 residues. Germline V gene sequence: CDR1 SGDLS, CDR2 YYNGEE. V was trimmed by 3 bases and J by 4 bases, leaving 16 bases between them. This chain's CDR3 is CASSGPSGVGETQYF. CDR3 coding DNA: TGTGCCAGCAGCGGCCCATCCGGCGTCGGAGAGACCCAGTACTTC.

This clonotype has ten or more counts. This rearrangement joins TRBV7-9 to TRBJ2-5; D possibly corresponds to TRBD1 (6 bases). Trimming cost V 4 bases and J 5 bases, with 14 bases left between them. CDR3 length: 14 residues. Germline-derived CDR1 and CDR2 are SEHNR and FQNEAQ (reference sequence). The CDR3 DNA reads as TGTGCCAGCAGCTCGACAGGTACTAGGGAGACCCAGTACTTC. This codes for CASSSTGTRETQYF.

The chain combines TRBV30 with TRBJ2-3; D possibly matches TRBD1 or TRBD2 (6 bases each). The CDR3 has 12 residues. V was cut by 3 bases and J by 7 bases, with 11 bases left in between. Germline CDR1 is GTSNPN and CDR2 is SVGIG (reference sequence). The CDR3 loop reads CAWSSGANTQYF. CDR3 nucleotide sequence: TGTGCCTGGAGCTCGGGGGCGAATACGCAGTATTTT.